The clone carrying this T cell receptor (beta chain) was recorded only once. The data derive from a study of T cell changes during pregnancy in multiple sclerosis. The germline gives CDR1 SGHVS, CDR2 FQNEAQ. The J segment lost 11 bases and the V segment lost 5 bases, leaving 12 bases of the junction unmatched. This CDR3 has 14 residues. The protocol was immunoSEQ multiplex PCR, while the TCRdb copy is restricted to in-frame clones and leaves out a portion. This sample has some 30,000 clones; about nine tenths occur once, and the top ten carry about 6.9%. The starting material was CD8+ T cells from peripheral blood mononuclear cells, obtained in the second trimester of pregnancy. This receptor was taken from a female donor with multiple sclerosis, enrolled in a pregnancy study. The chain employs TRBV7-8 and TRBJ2-1; 7 nucleotides align to TRBD1. CDR3 DNA: TGTGCCAGCAGCCTAGACGGACAGGCGGTTAAGCAGTTCTTC. Translating it yields CASSLDGQAVKQFF.